The clone carrying this T cell receptor beta chain has just one count. Sequencing used immunoSEQ multiplex PCR; TCRdb keeps in-frame clones, though not all of them. Of under 200,000 clones in the sample, more than 85% are singletons; the top ten hold roughly 0.56%. The data derive from a study of blood T cell repertoires in COVID-19. At the level of the study: PBMCs, B-cell-depleted T cells, or T cells provided the cDNA or gDNA that made up the material.

This TCR was recovered from a man aged 45-60 years with acute or convalescent COVID-19. Sequencing was performed on peripheral blood.

For the CDR3, the DNA is TGTGCCAGCACTCCTTTAGGGAGAGCTAGGGACACTGAAGCTTTCTTT. Translation gives CASTPLGRARDTEAFF. This sequence joins TRBV9 and TRBJ1-1; D remains ambiguous. In germline, CDR1 is SGDLS, CDR2 YYNGEE. The CDR3 is made up of 16 amino acids. The V and J ends lost 6 bases and 3 bases respectively, with 21 bases between them. The full variable domain, its missing parts supplied by reference TRBV9 and TRBJ1-1, is DSGVTQTPKHLITATGQRVTLRCSPRSGDLSVYWYQQSLDQGLQFLIQYYNGEERAKGNILERFSAQQFPDLHSELNLSSLELGDSALYFCASTPLGRARDTEAFFGQGTRLTVV.